The clone carrying this T cell receptor (beta chain) was detected a few times. Its antigen is undetermined. This CDR3 spans 14 amino acids. CDR1 SNHLY and CDR2 FYNNEI come from the germline V gene. V was cut by 8 bases and J by 3 bases, with 14 bases left in between. The sample originates from a study of beta chain features in type 1 diabetes. Study-wide background: Across all samples, some 110 million sorted cells were examined.

Study findings and constraints: cDNA-based reads could over-represent cells with high TCR expression. People with Type 1 diabetes carried modestly yet significantly shorter TCRB CDR3s in all four CD4+ subsets.

Since all of the isolated RNA was reverse transcribed, expressed TCRB transcripts were what got sequenced. Generated by immunoSEQ multiplex PCR, the TCRdb table keeps only in-frame clones and is missing some. The sample has 400,000 to 600,000 clones; roughly 31% are singletons. CD45RO/CCR7/CD25/CD127/CD95/CD27 staining was used to isolate CD4+ naive, central memory, regulatory and stem cell-like memory cells by sorting. The TCR was taken from a young man in good health. Sequenced input: naive CD4+ T cells from blood. The V and J genes are TRBV2 and TRBJ2-4; tentatively, D is TRBD1 or TRBD2 (5 bases each). CDR3 sequence reads: CASVSGPNKNIQYF. CDR3 sequence (DNA): TGTGCCAGCGTCTCGGGGCCTAACAAAAACATTCAGTACTTC.